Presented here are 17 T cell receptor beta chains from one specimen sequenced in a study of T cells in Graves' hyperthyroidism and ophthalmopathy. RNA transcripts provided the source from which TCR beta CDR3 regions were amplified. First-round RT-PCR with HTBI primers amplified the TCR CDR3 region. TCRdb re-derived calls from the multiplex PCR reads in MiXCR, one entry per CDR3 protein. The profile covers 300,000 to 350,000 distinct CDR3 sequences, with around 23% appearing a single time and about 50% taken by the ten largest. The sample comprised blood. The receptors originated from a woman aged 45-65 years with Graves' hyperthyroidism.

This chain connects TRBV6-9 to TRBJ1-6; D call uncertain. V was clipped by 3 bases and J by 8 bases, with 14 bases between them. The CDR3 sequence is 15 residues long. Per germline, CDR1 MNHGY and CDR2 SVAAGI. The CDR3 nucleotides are TGTGCCAGCAGTTACACCGCGACCGTACATTCACCCCTCCACTTT. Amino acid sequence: CASSYTATVHSPLHF.

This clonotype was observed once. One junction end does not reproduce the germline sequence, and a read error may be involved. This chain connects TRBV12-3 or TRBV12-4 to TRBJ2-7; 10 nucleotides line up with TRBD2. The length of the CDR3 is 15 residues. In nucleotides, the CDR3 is TGTGCCAGCAGCTTAGCGGGAGGAAGAATTGGGGAGCAGTACTTC. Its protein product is CASSLAGGRIGEQYF.

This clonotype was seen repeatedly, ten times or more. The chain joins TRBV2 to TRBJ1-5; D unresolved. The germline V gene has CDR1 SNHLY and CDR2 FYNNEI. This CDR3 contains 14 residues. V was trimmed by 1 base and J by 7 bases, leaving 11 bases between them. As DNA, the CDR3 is TGTGCCAGCAGTGAAGTAGCAGGACTACAGCCCCAGCATTTT. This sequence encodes CASSEVAGLQPQHF. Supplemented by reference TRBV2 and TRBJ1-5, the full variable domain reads EPEVTQTPSHQVTQMGQEVILRCVPISNHLYFYWYRQILGQKVEFLVSFYNNEISEKSEIFDDQFSVERPDGSNFTLKIRSTKLEDSAMYFCASSEVAGLQPQHFGDGTRLSIL.

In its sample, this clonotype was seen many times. CDR3 nucleotides: TGTGCCAGCAGCCAAGACACCCAAGAGACCCAGTACTTC. Translated, it gives CASSQDTQETQYF. V usage is TRBV3-1 and J usage is TRBJ2-5; D is ambiguous. The length of the CDR3 is 13 residues. Germline V lookup: CDR1 LGHDT, CDR2 YNNKEL (reference sequence). The V end lost 0 bases, the J end lost 1 base, and 3 bases lay between the germline ends.

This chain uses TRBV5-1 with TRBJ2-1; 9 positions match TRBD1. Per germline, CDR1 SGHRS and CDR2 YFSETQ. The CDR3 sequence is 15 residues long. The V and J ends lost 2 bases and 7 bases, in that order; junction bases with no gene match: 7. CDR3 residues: CASSLTQGTGNEQFF. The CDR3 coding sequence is TGCGCCAGCAGCTTAACCCAGGGGACAGGGAATGAGCAGTTCTTC.

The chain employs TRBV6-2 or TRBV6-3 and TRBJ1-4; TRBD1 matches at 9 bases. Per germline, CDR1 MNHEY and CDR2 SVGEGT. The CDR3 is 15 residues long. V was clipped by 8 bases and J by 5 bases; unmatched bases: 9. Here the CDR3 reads CASRVGGTGNEKLFF. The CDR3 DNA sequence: TGTGCCAGCCGAGTCGGCGGGACAGGGAATGAAAAACTGTTTTTT.

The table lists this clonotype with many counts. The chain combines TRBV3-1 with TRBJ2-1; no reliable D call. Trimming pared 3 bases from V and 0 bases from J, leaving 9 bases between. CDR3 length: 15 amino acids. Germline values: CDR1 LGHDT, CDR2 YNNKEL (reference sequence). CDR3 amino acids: CASSQAGSSYNEQFF. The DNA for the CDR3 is TGTGCCAGCAGCCAGGCAGGTAGCTCCTACAATGAGCAGTTCTTC.

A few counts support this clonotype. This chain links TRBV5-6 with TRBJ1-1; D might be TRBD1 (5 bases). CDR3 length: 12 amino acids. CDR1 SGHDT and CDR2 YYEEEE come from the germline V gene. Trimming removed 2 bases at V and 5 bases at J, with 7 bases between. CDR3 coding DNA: TGTGCCAGCAGCTTTGGGGGGACTGAAGCTTTCTTT. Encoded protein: CASSFGGTEAFF.

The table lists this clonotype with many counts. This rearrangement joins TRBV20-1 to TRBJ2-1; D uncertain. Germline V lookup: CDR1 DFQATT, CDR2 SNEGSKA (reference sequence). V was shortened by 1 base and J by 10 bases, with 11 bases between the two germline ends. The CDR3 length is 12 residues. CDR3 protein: CSARVAMVEQFF. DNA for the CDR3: TGCAGTGCTAGAGTTGCCATGGTGGAGCAGTTCTTC.

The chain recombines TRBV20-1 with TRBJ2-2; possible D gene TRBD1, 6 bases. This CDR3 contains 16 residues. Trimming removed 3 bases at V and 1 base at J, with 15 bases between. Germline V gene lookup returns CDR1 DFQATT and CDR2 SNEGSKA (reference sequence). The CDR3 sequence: CSARDLRGQNTGELFF. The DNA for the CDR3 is TGCAGTGCTAGGGACCTCAGGGGACAGAACACCGGGGAGCTGTTTTTT.

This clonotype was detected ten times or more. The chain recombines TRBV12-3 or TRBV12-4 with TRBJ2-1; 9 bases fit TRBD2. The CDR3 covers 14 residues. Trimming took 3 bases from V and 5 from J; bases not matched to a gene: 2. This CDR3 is CASSLTSGHNEQFF. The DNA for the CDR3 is TGTGCCAGCAGTTTGACTAGCGGTCACAATGAGCAGTTCTTC.

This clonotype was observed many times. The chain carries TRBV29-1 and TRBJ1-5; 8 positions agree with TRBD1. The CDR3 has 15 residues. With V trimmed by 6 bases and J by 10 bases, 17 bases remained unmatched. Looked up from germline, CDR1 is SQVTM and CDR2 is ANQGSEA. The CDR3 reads CSVPDSGQDCKPQHF. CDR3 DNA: TGCAGCGTCCCTGATTCGGGACAGGATTGTAAACCCCAGCATTTT.

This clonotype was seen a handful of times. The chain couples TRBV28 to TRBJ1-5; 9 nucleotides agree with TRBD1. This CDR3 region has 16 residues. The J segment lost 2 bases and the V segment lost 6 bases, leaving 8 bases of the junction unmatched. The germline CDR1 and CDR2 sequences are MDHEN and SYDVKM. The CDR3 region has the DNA TGTGCCAGCAGAGCGACAGGGGGGAAAGGCAATCAGCCCCAGCATTTT. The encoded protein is CASRATGGKGNQPQHF.

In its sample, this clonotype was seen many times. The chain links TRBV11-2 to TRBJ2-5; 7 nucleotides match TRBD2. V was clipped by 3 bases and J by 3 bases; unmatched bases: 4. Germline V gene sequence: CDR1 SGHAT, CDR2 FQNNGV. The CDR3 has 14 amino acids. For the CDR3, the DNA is TGTGCCAGCAGCTTCGTTCTAGCGGAAGAGACCCAGTACTTC. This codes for CASSFVLAEETQYF.

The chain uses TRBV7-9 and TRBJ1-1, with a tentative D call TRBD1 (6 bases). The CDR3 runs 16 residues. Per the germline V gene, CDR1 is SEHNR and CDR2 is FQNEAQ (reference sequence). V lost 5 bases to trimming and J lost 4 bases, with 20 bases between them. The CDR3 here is CASSLQGTGPSTEAFF. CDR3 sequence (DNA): TGTGCCAGCAGCCTCCAAGGCACAGGGCCGAGCACTGAAGCTTTCTTT.

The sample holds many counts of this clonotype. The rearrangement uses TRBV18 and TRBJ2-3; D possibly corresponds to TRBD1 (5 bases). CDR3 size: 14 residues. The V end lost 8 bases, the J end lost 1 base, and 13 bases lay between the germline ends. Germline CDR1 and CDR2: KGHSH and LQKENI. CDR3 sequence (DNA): TGTGCCAGCAGCTTAGTACAGGGCACAGATACGCAGTATTTT. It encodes CASSLVQGTDTQYF.

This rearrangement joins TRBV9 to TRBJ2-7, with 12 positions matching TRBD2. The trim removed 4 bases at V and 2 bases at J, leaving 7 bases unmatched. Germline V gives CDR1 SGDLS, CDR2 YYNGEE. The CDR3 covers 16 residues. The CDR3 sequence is CASSSTGLAGTYEQYF. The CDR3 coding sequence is TGTGCCAGCAGCTCCACCGGACTAGCGGGAACCTACGAGCAGTACTTC.